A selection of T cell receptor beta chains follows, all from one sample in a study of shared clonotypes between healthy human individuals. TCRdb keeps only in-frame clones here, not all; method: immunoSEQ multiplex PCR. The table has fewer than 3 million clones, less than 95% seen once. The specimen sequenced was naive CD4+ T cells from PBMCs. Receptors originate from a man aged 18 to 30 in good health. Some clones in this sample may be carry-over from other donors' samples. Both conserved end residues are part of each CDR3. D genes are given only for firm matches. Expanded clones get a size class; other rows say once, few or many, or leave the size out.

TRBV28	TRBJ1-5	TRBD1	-	TGTGCCAGCAGTTACCGGGACAGGGTATTCAATCAGCCCCAGCATTTT	CASSYRDRVFNQPQHF
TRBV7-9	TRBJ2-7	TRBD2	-	TGTGCCAGCAGCACTACTAGCGGGAGGTTATACGAGCAGTACTTC	CASSTTSGRLYEQYF
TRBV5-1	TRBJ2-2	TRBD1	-	TGCGCCAGCAGCCCAAACAGGGGGCCCGGGGAGCTGTTTTTT	CASSPNRGPGELFF
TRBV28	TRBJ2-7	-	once	TGTGCCAGCAGTTTGGACAGCCTAGGGGCCTACGAGCAGTACTTC	CASSLDSLGAYEQYF
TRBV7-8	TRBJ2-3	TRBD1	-	TGTGCCAGCAACACAGGGGGGCGTACAGATACGCAGTATTTT	CASNTGGRTDTQYF
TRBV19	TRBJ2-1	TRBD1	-	TGTGCCAGTAGTAAAGGGACAGTCTCCTACAATGAGCAGTTCTTC	CASSKGTVSYNEQFF
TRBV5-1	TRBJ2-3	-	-	TGCGCCAGCAGATTTCCTAGCGAAAGCACAGATACGCAGTATTTT	CASRFPSESTDTQYF
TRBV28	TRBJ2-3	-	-	TGTGCCAGCAGTTTAGTGTTCCCGGATACGCAGTATTTT	CASSLVFPDTQYF
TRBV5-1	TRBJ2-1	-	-	TGCGCCAGCAGCCTACTAGCAGCGAGCTCCTACAATGAGCAGTTCTTC	CASSLLAASSYNEQFF
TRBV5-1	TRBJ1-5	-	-	TGCGCCAGCAGCCTGGGGGACCCCAATCAGCCCCAGCATTTT	CASSLGDPNQPQHF
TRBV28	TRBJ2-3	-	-	TGTGCCAGCGCAGGCCTCACAGATACGCAGTATTTT	CASAGLTDTQYF
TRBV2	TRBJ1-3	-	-	TGTGCCAGCAGTGGGGGGCGCGACTCTGGAAACACCATATATTTT	CASSGGRDSGNTIYF
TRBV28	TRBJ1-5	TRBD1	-	TGTGCCAGCACCCTCTTTCCGGGACAGGGATTTGGCAATCAGCCCCAGCATTTT	CASTLFPGQGFGNQPQHF
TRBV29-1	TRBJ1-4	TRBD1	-	TGCAGCGGGGGGGGGACAGCCGATAATGAAAAACTGTTTTTT	CSGGGTADNEKLFF
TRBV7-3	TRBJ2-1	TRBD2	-	TGTGCCAGCAGCTTACTAGCGGGACGTTCCTACAATGAGCAGTTCTTC	CASSLLAGRSYNEQFF
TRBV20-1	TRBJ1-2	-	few	TGCAGTGCGACTGACGTGAGTGGCTACACCTTC	CSATDVSGYTF
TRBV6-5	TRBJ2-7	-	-	TGTGCCAGCAGAGGGACGACCCCCTACGAGCAGTACTTC	CASRGTTPYEQYF
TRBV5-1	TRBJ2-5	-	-	TGCGCCAGCAGCTTGGTTTTAGTGGGGGAAGAGACCCAGTACTTC	CASSLVLVGEETQYF
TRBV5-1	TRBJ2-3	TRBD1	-	TGCGCCAGCAGCTCCGGGACAGGGAGGGAAGTCGTATATACGCAGTATTTT	CASSSGTGREVVYTQYF
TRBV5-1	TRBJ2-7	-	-	TGCGCCAGCAGCTTGGACAGAAGTACGTTGCAGTACTTC	CASSLDRSTLQYF
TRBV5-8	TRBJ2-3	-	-	TGTGCCAGCAGCCTCAGGGGCCCAGATACGCAGTATTTT	CASSLRGPDTQYF
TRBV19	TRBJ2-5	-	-	TGTGCCAGTAGCAGGACTCAACCCACAGAGACCCAGTACTTC	CASSRTQPTETQYF
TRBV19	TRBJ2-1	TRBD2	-	TGTGCCAGTAGCGCGGGGAGGGGTGAGCAGTTCTTC	CASSAGRGEQFF
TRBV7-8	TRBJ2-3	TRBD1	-	TGTGCCAGCGGACGGAGGGACAGGACTAGCACAGATACGCAGTATTTT	CASGRRDRTSTDTQYF
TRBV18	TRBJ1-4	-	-	TGTGCCAGCTCCCCCGCCGCAACTAATGAAAAACTGTTTTTT	CASSPAATNEKLFF
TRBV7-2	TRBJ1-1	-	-	TGTGCCAGCAGCACAGTCAGGGATATCGGCACTGAAGCTTTCTTT	CASSTVRDIGTEAFF
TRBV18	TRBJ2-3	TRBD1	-	TGTGCCAGCTCACCCGGACAGGCCTCCACAGATACGCAGTATTTT	CASSPGQASTDTQYF
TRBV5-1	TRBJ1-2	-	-	TGCGCCACCCCCCGGGAGGGGAACTCTAATGGCTACACCTTC	CATPREGNSNGYTF
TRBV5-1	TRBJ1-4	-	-	TGCGCCAGCAGCCGACGGACTACGCAGGGAACTAATGAAAAACTGTTTTTT	CASSRRTTQGTNEKLFF
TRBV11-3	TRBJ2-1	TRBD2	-	TGTGCCAGCAGCCCTCGAGGGCGGGAGCACAATGAGCAGTTCTTC	CASSPRGREHNEQFF
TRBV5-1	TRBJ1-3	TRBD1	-	TGCGCCAGCAGCTTAGCCCCACAGGGGGCCTCTGGAAACACCATATATTTT	CASSLAPQGASGNTIYF
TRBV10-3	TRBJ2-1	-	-	TGTGCCATCAGTGAGTCAAGGGGACATGAGCAGTTCTTC	CAISESRGHEQFF
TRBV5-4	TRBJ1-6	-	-	TGTGCCAGCAGCTTGGGTTCCCCACGGAATTCACCCCTCCACTTT	CASSLGSPRNSPLHF
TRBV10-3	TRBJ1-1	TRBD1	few	TGTGCCATCACCCGGACAGGGGCCGGCACTGAAGCTTTCTTT	CAITRTGAGTEAFF
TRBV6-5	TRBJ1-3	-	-	TGTGCCAGCAGTAGGTCCAGCCACTCTGGAAACACCATATATTTT	CASSRSSHSGNTIYF
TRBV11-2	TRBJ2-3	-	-	TGTGCCAGCAGCTTATACCAATCGTCCCCCGGCACAGATACGCAGTATTTT	CASSLYQSSPGTDTQYF
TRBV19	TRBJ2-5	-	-	TGTGCCACCGCAGGGGGGGGTAGTCAAGAGACCCAGTACTTC	CATAGGGSQETQYF
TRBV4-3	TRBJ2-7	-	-	TGCGCCAGCAGCCAAGGGGCGGCCTTAAACTACGAGCAGTACTTC	CASSQGAALNYEQYF
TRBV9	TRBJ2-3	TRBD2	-	TGTGCCAGCAGCCCGGGGGGACTAGCAGGCACAGATACGCAGTATTTT	CASSPGGLAGTDTQYF
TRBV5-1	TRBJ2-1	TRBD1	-	TGCGCCAGCAGCGTGGGGACAGGGGGCAATGAGCAGTTCTTC	CASSVGTGGNEQFF
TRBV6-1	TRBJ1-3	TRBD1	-	TGTGCCAGCAGTGTGAACAGGGGCCCCTCTGGAAACACCATATATTTT	CASSVNRGPSGNTIYF
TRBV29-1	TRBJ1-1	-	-	TGCAGCGTACAAACAGGGAGAGGCACTGAAGCTTTCTTT	CSVQTGRGTEAFF
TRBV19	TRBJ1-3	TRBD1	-	TGTGCCAGTAGTTCGGTCGGGACAGGTCTCTCTGGAAACACCATATATTTT	CASSSVGTGLSGNTIYF
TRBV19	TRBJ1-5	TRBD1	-	TGTGCCAGTAGTTTTACGGGACAGTATAGCAATCAGCCCCAGCATTTT	CASSFTGQYSNQPQHF
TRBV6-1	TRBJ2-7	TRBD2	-	TGTGCCAGTTCCGTCGGGACTAGTGTTTACGAGCAGTACTTC	CASSVGTSVYEQYF
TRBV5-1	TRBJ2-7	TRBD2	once	TGCGCCAGCAGCGGGGGGGTCCTCTCCTACGAGCAGTACTTC	CASSGGVLSYEQYF
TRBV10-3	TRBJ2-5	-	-	TGTGCCATCAGTGAGTCGGCAGGGTTAACCCAGTACTTC	CAISESAGLTQYF
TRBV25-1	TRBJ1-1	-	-	TGTGCCAGCAGTGATCCGAAGGTGGGGGACACTGAAGCTTTCTTT	CASSDPKVGDTEAFF